This record concerns one T cell receptor (beta chain) sequence. Its antigen is undetermined. These data belong to a study of cytomegalovirus exposure and HLA in healthy donors. Study observations and caveats: A later analysis linked a missense DCLRE1C variant to TCR beta V- and J-gene trimming.

The CDR3 is 15 residues long. V was shortened by 0 bases and J by 4 bases, with 13 bases between the two germline ends. Per germline, CDR1 SGHRS and CDR2 YFSETQ. Both 60 Vbeta primers and 13 Jbeta primers went into the PCR. TCRdb's table, derived via immunoSEQ multiplex PCR, lists solely in-frame clones and lacks some. The data contain about 160,000 clones, about three quarters of them singletons. Material for sequencing was PBMCs. This clonotype was obtained from a female donor in good health and CMV-seronegative. This rearrangement joins TRBV5-1 to TRBJ1-1; possibly TRBD1 for D (5 bases). CDR3 loop: CASSLVGTGGTEAFF. In DNA form, the CDR3 reads TGCGCCAGCAGCTTGGTTGGGACGGGGGGCACTGAAGCTTTCTTT.